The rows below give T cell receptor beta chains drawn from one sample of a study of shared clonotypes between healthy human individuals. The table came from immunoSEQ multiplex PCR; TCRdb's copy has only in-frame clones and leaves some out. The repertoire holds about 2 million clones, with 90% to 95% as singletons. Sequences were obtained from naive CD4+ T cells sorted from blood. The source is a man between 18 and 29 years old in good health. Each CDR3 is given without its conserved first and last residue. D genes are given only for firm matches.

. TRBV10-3 AISGAGEGYGYT
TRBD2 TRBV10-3 AISGATSGNTDTQY
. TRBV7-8 ASSFSSHEQY
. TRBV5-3 ARSLAEVGVGNQPQH
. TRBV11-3 ASSLGRWAEQETQY
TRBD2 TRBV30 AWSWAGAYPDTQY
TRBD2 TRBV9 ASSVDTSVNYNEQF
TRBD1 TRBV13 ASSLKGTGYEQY
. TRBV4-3 ASSPAPGNTIY
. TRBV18 ASSQGQNSPLH
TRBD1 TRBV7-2 ASSFQGVTEAF
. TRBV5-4 ASSLGSGSFDTQY
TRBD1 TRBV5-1 ASSALQGTWTEAF
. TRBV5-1 ASSLAQFGEKLF
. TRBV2 ASARDYGYT
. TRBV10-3 AISDYNEQF
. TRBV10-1 ASSESGAYNEQF
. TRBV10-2 ASTPLRNGSPLH
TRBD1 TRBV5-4 ASSRPGTVYNEQF
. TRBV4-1 ASSPGPLRGTIYNEQF
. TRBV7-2 ASSLVATHEQY
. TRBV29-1 SVVISDTQY
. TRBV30 AWKTAGNQPQH
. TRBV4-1 ASSQSVDTQY
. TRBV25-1 ASTGGNNQPQH
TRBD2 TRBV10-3 AIRDTISGQTYEQY
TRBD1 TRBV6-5 ASSSTGAPGNEQF
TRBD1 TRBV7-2 ASSLPGTGVSNYGYT
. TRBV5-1 ASSLWTSGEKLF
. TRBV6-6 ASSPGYGYT
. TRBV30 AWSRIMNTEAF
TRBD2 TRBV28 ASSVSGVTYEQY
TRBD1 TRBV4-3 ASSQGGTGTGTGELF
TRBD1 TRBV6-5 ASSPGTGRAAF
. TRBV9 ASSVATMGGNTIY
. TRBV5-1 ASSLEAMNTEAF
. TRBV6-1 ASSWRTWGETQY
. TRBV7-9 ARKNKTGTYEQY
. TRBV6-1 ASSEAAVPSYNEQF
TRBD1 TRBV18 ASSLLGTVNSPLH
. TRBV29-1 SAHGRLTDTQY
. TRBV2 ASGRGSQETQY
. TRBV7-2 ASSLAWNTDTQY
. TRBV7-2 ASSLSLTTTYPYEQY
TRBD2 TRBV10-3 ASSRGSGGVEQY
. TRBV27 ASSRKQGEDEQF
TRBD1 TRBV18 ASSPPMGQSSGNTIY
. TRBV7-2 ASSLAGPGGGQRGFLEKLF
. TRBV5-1 ASSLAGHGETQY
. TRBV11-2 ASSPMGDTGELF
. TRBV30 AWSTGTRSPLH
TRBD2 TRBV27 ASSLQRGTEQF